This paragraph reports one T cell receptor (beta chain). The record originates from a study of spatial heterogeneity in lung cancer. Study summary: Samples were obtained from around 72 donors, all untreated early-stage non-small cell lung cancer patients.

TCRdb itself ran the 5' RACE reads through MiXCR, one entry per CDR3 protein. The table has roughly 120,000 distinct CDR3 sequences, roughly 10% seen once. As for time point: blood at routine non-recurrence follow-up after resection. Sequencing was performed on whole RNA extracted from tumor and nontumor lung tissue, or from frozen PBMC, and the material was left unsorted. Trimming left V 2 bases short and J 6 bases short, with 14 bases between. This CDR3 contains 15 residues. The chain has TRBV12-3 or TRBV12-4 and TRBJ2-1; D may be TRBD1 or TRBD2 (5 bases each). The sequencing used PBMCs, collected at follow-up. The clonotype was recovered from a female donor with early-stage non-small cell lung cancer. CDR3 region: CASSLTGLGPNEQFF. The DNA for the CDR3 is TGTGCCAGCAGTTTAACAGGACTGGGGCCCAATGAGCAGTTCTTC.